The T cell receptor beta chain described here comes from a study of blood T cell repertoires in COVID-19. Study-level information: Specimens from acute and convalescent COVID-19 originated in the United States, Italy and Spain. Sample material is recorded as cDNA or gDNA derived from T cells, B-cell-depleted T cells, or PBMCs.

This clone was recorded a few times. Germline V lookup: CDR1 KGHSH, CDR2 LQKENI. The CDR3 extends over 14 amino acids. The ends were cut back, 2 bases at V and 5 bases at J, with 12 bases in the middle. Original processing notes: Cell counts per sample came from amplifying reference gene primers. Measured with immunoSEQ multiplex PCR; TCRdb has only the in-frame clones, and not every one. The V and J calls and the clone size are those of that table, but D and trimming were determined from the DNA. This sample carries 4,000 to 5,000 clones, 73% of them seen once, and the ten largest clones take 37%. The V gene is TRBV18, the J gene TRBJ2-5, with a weak D call TRBD2 (6 bases). This clonotype was sampled from a human donor in a cohort sampled during active COVID-19. Sequencing was carried out using peripheral blood. In nucleotides, the CDR3 is TGTGCCAGCTCACCATTGGAGGGCCGGGAGACCCAGTACTTC. Amino acid sequence: CASSPLEGRETQYF. The complete variable domain, with remaining parts taken from reference TRBV18 and TRBJ2-5, reads NAGVMQNPRHLVRRRGQEARLRCSPMKGHSHVYWYRQLPEEGLKFMVYLQKENIIDESGMPKERFSAEFPKEGPSILRIQQVVRGDSAAYFCASSPLEGRETQYFGPGTRLLVL.